This TCR beta chain was observed in a study of cytomegalovirus exposure and HLA in healthy donors. Study-level background: The platform used for the roughly 130 validation repertoires matched that of the 650 to 750 first-cohort repertoires, a later analysis reported.

Broader study findings: It was confirmed in vitro that a few of the CMV-associated chains were specific for CMV antigens. According to a later analysis, TCR clusters from the first cohort tended to co-occur in the roughly 120 validation repertoires.

About this clone: Antigen specificity is unknown.

The table came from immunoSEQ multiplex PCR; TCRdb's copy has only in-frame clones and leaves some out. The sample lists under 200,000 clones, more than 80% occurring once. The approximately 130-subject validation cohort, separate from the approximately 670-subject first cohort, included the donors. Germline CDR1 and CDR2: SGHRS and YFSETQ. Trimming took 4 bases from V and 0 from J; bases not matched to a gene: 3. The CDR3 contains 16 residues. The sequencing sample was made of PBMCs. The sequence derives from a young man in good health and CMV-seropositive. The V call is TRBV5-1, the J call TRBJ2-1; 11 positions match TRBD2. CDR3 region: CASSELAGDSYNEQFF. CDR3 nucleotide sequence: TGCGCCAGCAGCGAACTAGCGGGAGACTCCTACAATGAGCAGTTCTTC.